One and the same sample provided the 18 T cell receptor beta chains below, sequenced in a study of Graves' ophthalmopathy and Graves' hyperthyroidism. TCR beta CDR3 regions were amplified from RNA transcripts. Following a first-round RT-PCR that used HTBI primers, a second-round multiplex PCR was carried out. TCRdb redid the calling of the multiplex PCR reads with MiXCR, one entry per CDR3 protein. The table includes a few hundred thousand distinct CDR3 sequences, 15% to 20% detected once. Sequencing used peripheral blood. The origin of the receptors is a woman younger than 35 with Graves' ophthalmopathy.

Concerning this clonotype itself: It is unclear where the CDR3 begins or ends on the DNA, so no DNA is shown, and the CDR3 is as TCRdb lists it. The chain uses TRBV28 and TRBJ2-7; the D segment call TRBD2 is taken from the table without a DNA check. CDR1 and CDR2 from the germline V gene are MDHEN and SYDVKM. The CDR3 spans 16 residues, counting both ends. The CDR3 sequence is CASSSSGGRNSYEQYF.

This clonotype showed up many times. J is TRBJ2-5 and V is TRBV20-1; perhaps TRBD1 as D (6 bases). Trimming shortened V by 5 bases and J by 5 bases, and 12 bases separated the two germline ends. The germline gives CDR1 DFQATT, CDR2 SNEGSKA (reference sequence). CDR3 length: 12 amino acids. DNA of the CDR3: TGCAGTGCTCCTGACAGGATCGAGACCCAGTACTTC. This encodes CSAPDRIETQYF.

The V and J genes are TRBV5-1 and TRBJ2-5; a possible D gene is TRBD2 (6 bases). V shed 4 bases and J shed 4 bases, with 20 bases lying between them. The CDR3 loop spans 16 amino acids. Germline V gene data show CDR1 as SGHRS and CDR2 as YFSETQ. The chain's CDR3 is CASSLGVGGLLETQYF. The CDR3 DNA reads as TGCGCCAGCAGCCTTGGAGTTGGGGGACTTTTAGAGACCCAGTACTTC.

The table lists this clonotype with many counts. DNA for the CDR3: TGTGCCAGCAGTCACTTTGGAGCGGCCAAAAACATTCAGTACTTC. Its protein is CASSHFGAAKNIQYF. The chain couples TRBV27 to TRBJ2-4; D is ambiguous. V gave up 5 bases and J gave up 1 base, with 12 bases separating them. CDR1 is MNHEY and CDR2 is SMNVEV in the germline V gene (reference sequence). The CDR3 sequence is 15 residues long.

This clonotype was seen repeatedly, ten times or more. The CDR3 reads CASSQEGPSLYEQYF. The DNA of the CDR3 is TGCGCCAGCAGCCAAGAGGGTCCCTCCCTATACGAGCAGTACTTC. The V and J genes are TRBV4-3 and TRBJ2-7; D remains unclear. The CDR3 totals 15 residues. The V end was cut by 0 bases, the J end by 4 bases, with 13 bases between. Germline V lookup: CDR1 LGHNA, CDR2 YSLEER.

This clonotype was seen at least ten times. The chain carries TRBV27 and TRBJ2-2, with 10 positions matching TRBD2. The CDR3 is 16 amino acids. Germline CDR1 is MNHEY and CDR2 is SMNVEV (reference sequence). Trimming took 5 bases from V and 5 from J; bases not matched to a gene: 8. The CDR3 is CASSISGGQRTGELFF. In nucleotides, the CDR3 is TGTGCCAGCAGTATTAGCGGGGGGCAGAGGACCGGGGAGCTGTTTTTT.

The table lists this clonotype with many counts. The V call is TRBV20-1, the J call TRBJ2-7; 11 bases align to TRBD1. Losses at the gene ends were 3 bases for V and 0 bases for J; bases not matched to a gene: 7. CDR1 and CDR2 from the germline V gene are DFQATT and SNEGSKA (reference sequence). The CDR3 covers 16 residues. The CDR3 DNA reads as TGCAGTGCTAGCGATTCGGGACAGGGGGTCTCCTACGAGCAGTACTTC. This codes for CSASDSGQGVSYEQYF.

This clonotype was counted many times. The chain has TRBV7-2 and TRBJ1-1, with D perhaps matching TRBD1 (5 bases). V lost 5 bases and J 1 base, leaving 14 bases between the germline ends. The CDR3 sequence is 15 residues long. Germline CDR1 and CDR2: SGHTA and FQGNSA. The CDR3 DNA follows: TGTGCCAGCAGCCCGGGACTTTGGGGGAACACTGAAGCTTTCTTT. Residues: CASSPGLWGNTEAFF.

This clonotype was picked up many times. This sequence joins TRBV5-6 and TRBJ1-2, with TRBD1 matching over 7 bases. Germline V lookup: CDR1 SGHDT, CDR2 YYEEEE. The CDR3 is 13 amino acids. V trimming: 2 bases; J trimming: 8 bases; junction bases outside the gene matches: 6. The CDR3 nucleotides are TGTGCCAGCAGCTTCGACAGGGAGGGCGGCTACACCTTC. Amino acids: CASSFDREGGYTF.

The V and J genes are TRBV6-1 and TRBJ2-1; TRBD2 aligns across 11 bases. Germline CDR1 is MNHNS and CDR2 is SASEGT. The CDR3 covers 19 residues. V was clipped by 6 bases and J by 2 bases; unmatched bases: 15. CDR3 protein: CASRPDARVGLAAYNEQFF. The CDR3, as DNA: TGTGCCAGCAGGCCGGACGCCAGGGTGGGACTAGCGGCCTACAATGAGCAGTTCTTC.

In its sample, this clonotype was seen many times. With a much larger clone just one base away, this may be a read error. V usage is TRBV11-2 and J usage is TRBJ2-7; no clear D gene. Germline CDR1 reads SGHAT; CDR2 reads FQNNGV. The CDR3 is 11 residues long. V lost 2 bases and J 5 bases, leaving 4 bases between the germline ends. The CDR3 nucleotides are TGTGCCAGCAGCTTATGGGACGAGCAGTACTTC. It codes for CASSLWDEQYF. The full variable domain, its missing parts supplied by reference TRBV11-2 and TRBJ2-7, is EAGVAQSPRYKIIEKRQSVAFWCNPISGHATLYWYQQILGQGPKLLIQFQNNGVVDDSQLPKDRFSAERLKGVDSTLKIQPAKLEDSAVYLCASSLWDEQYFGPGTRLTVT.

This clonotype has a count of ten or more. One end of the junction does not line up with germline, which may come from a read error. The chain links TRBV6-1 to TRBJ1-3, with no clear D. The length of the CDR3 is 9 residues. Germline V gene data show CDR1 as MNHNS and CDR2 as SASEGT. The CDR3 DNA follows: TGTGCCAGCAGTGCCTTAAGGAGATTT. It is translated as CASSALRRF.

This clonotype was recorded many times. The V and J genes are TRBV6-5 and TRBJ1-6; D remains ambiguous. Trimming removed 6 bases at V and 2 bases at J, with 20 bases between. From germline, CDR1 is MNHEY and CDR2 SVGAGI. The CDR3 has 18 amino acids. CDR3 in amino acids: CASSFAGPLRAYNSPLHF. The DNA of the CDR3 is TGTGCCAGCAGCTTCGCCGGACCCTTACGCGCCTATAATTCACCCCTCCACTTT.

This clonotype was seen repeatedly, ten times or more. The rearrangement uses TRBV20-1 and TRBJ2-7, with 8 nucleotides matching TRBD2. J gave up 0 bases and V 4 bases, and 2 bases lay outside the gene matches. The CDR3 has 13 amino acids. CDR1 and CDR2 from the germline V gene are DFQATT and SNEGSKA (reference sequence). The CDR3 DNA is TGCAGTGCTAAAAGCGGGAGCTCCTACGAGCAGTACTTC. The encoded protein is CSAKSGSSYEQYF.

CDR3 nucleotides: TGTGCCTGGTCACAGGGGTACGAGCAGTACTTC. Translation gives CAWSQGYEQYF. The chain has TRBV30 and TRBJ2-7; 7 bases line up with TRBD1. This CDR3 spans 11 amino acids. Per the germline V gene, CDR1 is GTSNPN and CDR2 is SVGIG (reference sequence). V was clipped by 5 bases and J by 4 bases; unmatched bases: 2.

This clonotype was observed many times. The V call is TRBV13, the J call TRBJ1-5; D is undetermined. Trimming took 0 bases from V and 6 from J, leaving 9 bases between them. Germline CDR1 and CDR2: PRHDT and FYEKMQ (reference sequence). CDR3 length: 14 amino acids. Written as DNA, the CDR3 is TGTGCCAGCAGCTTAGGACGGGGTACTCAGCCCCAGCATTTT. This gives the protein CASSLGRGTQPQHF.

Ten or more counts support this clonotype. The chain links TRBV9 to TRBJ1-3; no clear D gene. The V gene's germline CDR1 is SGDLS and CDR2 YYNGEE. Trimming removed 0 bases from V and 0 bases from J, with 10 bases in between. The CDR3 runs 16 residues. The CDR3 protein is CASSVGTASSGNTIYF. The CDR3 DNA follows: TGTGCCAGCAGCGTAGGGACGGCCAGCTCTGGAAACACCATATATTTT.

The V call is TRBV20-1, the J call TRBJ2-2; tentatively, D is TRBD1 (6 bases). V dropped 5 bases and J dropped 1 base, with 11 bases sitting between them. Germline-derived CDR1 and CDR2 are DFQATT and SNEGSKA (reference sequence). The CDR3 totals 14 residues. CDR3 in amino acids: CSAFRDKNTGELFF. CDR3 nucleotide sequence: TGCAGTGCTTTCCGGGACAAGAACACCGGGGAGCTGTTTTTT.